This passage covers 14 T cell receptor beta chains from one sample sequenced in a study of OX40 agonist ivuxolimab in advanced cancers. TCRdb keeps only in-frame clones here, not all; method: immunoSEQ multiplex PCR. Of over 65,000 clones listed, 86% are singletons. The sample consisted of CD4+ or CD8+ T cells sorted from blood, taken in a trial of the OX40 agonist ivuxolimab. These receptors were obtained from an adult with an advanced solid tumor such as melanoma, head and neck, liver or kidney cancer.

This clone was seen just once. This chain links TRBV2 with TRBJ2-5; a weak D match, TRBD1 (6 bases). V was cut by 5 bases and J by 5 bases, with 15 bases left in between. Per the germline V gene, CDR1 is SNHLY and CDR2 is FYNNEI. The CDR3 is 14 residues long. The CDR3 loop is CASSPRGMGETQYF. The DNA of the CDR3 is TGTGCCAGCAGTCCGAGGGGGATGGGGGAGACCCAGTACTTC. The full variable domain, with the rest looked up from reference TRBV2 and TRBJ2-5, is EPEVTQTPSHQVTQMGQEVILRCVPISNHLYFYWYRQILGQKVEFLVSFYNNEISEKSEIFDDQFSVERPDGSNFTLKIRSTKLEDSAMYFCASSPRGMGETQYFGPGTRLLVL.

This CDR3 reads CASSLRGEQYF. The CDR3 region has the DNA TGTGCCAGCAGCTTAAGGGGCGAGCAGTACTTC. The V and J genes are TRBV7-2 and TRBJ2-7; perhaps TRBD1 as D (5 bases). The CDR3 is 11 residues long. V shed 2 bases and J shed 6 bases, with 5 bases lying between them. Looked up from germline, CDR1 is SGHTA and CDR2 is FQGNSA.

V is TRBV4-1 and J is TRBJ1-5, with D maybe TRBD1 (5 bases). Between the trimmed V and J ends, which lost 8 bases and 3 bases, there was a span of 17 bases. CDR3 length: 15 amino acids. CDR1 MGHRA and CDR2 YSYEKL come from the germline V gene. The CDR3 coding sequence is TGCGCCAGCTCCTCGGGGGGAAGGGACAATCAGCCCCAGCATTTT. It is translated as CASSSGGRDNQPQHF.

The V and J genes are TRBV5-1 and TRBJ2-3; no definite D call. In germline, CDR1 is SGHRS, CDR2 YFSETQ. The germline V and J ends were trimmed by 4 bases and 2 bases, with 5 bases remaining between them. This CDR3 is built from 12 residues. DNA for the CDR3: TGCGCCAGCAGCCCCTCCACAGATACGCAGTATTTT. Amino acids: CASSPSTDTQYF.

The rearrangement joins TRBV7-2 to TRBJ1-3; 7 nucleotides align to TRBD1. This CDR3 region has 17 residues. Trimming cost V 2 bases and J 6 bases; bases outside gene matches: 13. CDR1 is SGHTA, CDR2 FQGNSA, per germline. The CDR3 coding sequence is TGTGCCAGCAGCTTATTCCCACCAGACAGGGATGAAAACACCATATATTTT. This gives the protein CASSLFPPDRDENTIYF.

The V call is TRBV11-2, the J call TRBJ1-1, with unresolved D. This CDR3 has 13 amino acids. Germline CDR1 SGHAT, CDR2 FQNNGV. V lost 3 bases, J lost 1 base, and 6 bases lay in between. The CDR3 protein is CASSFNKNTEAFF. As DNA, the CDR3 is TGTGCCAGCAGCTTTAACAAGAACACTGAAGCTTTCTTT. The full variable domain, its missing parts supplied by reference TRBV11-2 and TRBJ1-1, is EAGVAQSPRYKIIEKRQSVAFWCNPISGHATLYWYQQILGQGPKLLIQFQNNGVVDDSQLPKDRFSAERLKGVDSTLKIQPAKLEDSAVYLCASSFNKNTEAFFGQGTRLTVV.

This clone has just a few counts. The CDR3 DNA reads as TGTGCCAGACAGGGTTCGGCTAATGAAAAACTGTTTTTT. Translating it yields CARQGSANEKLFF. V usage is TRBV2 and J usage is TRBJ1-4; D might be TRBD1 (6 bases). Germline-derived CDR1 and CDR2 are SNHLY and FYNNEI. The CDR3 is 13 residues long. Trimming left V 9 bases short and J 3 bases short, with 11 bases between.

The chain carries TRBV6-5 and TRBJ2-7, with TRBD1 matching over 9 bases. The CDR3 covers 14 residues. Per germline, CDR1 MNHEY and CDR2 SVGAGI. V lost 5 bases and J lost 6; bases outside the gene matches: 8. CDR3 bases: TGTGCCAGCAGTGCCTGGGACAGGGCAGGCGAGCAGTACTTC. It encodes CASSAWDRAGEQYF.

The gene calls are TRBV6-5 and TRBJ1-5; possible D gene TRBD1, 6 bases. V was shortened by 7 bases and J by 2 bases, with 15 bases between the two germline ends. Looked up from germline, CDR1 is MNHEY and CDR2 is SVGAGI. CDR3 size: 15 residues. CDR3 protein: CASKGGAGGNQPQHF. CDR3 bases: TGTGCCAGCAAGGGCGGGGCAGGGGGCAATCAGCCCCAGCATTTT.

The V and J genes are TRBV5-1 and TRBJ1-2; TRBD1 aligns across 10 bases. The V and J ends lost 0 bases and 8 bases, in that order; junction bases with no gene match: 7. The CDR3 is 15 amino acids. Germline V lookup: CDR1 SGHRS, CDR2 YFSETQ. The DNA of the CDR3 is TGCGCCAGCAGCTTGGGGGACAGGGGCCCCCAGGGCTACACCTTC. Protein: CASSLGDRGPQGYTF.

The CDR3 sequence: CVRSLALSGQGIYEQYF. Written as DNA, the CDR3 is TGTGTCAGAAGCTTAGCGCTTAGTGGACAGGGGATCTACGAGCAGTACTTC. The rearrangement joins TRBV7-5 to TRBJ2-7; the table calls TRBD1, which could not be checked here. TRBV7-5 corresponds to a pseudogene. CDR3 length: 17 amino acids.

The chain has TRBV7-2 and TRBJ2-7; 10 nucleotides agree with TRBD2. Trimming at V came to 5 bases and at J to 3 bases, leaving 7 bases not matched to a gene. Germline loops: CDR1 SGHTA, CDR2 FQGNSA. This CDR3 comprises 15 residues. The CDR3, as DNA: TGTGCCAGCAGCGATCGACTAGCGGGCCACTACGAGCAGTACTTC. This sequence encodes CASSDRLAGHYEQYF.

V is TRBV6-4 and J is TRBJ2-5; D is unclear. V gave up 0 bases and J gave up 7 bases, with 6 bases separating them. Germline values: CDR1 MRHNA, CDR2 SNTAGT. The CDR3 is made up of 12 amino acids. The CDR3 reads CASSDSFGTQYF. The DNA of the CDR3 is TGTGCCAGCAGTGACTCCTTTGGGACCCAGTACTTC.

This clone appeared once. The chain couples TRBV12-5 to TRBJ1-2, with no clear D. Germline V gene sequence: CDR1 LGHNT, CDR2 FRNRAP. The CDR3 sequence is 14 residues long. V lost 2 bases and J 8 bases, leaving 15 bases between the germline ends. The DNA for the CDR3 is TGTGCTAGTGGTTTGCTAGACGGGGAGGGAGGCTACACCTTC. As protein: CASGLLDGEGGYTF.